One sample yielded the 24 T cell receptor beta chains listed below, sequenced in a study of T-cell reconstitution after alpha-beta-depleted transplantation in children. The authors prepared the TCRbeta library with unique molecular identifiers. TCRdb reprocessed the PCR reads via MiXCR and lists one record per CDR3 protein. This table holds over 85,000 distinct CDR3 sequences, roughly 7.1% found once. Source: PBMCs, taken before TCRalphabeta/CD19-depleted stem cell transplant. These receptors all come from a boy aged 2 to 10 with acute lymphoblastic leukemia, due to receive a stem cell transplant.

This clonotype was found many times. V usage is TRBV12-3 or TRBV12-4 and J usage is TRBJ2-5; no definite D call. The CDR3 has 13 residues. Trimming stripped 4 bases from V and 5 bases from J, with 11 bases between. The CDR3 DNA follows: TGTGCCAGCAGTTCCCCAACCGGGGAGACCCAGTACTTC. Translating gives CASSSPTGETQYF.

J is TRBJ2-1 and V is TRBV4-3; D is perhaps TRBD1 (5 bases). Deletions cut 1 base from V and 7 bases from J, with 11 bases between. Germline V gene data show CDR1 as LGHNA and CDR2 as YSLEER. The CDR3 runs to 14 residues. CDR3 sequence reads: CASSQVSGKNEQFF. Here the CDR3 DNA reads TGCGCCAGCAGCCAAGTGTCAGGGAAGAATGAGCAGTTCTTC.

To note about this clonotype: A read error may explain this, as a much larger clone is one base away. Because it lacks the conserved phenylalanine or tryptophan at the end, this CDR3 is likely a read error. The chain joins TRBV2 to TRBJ2-1; TRBD1 matches at 10 bases. This CDR3 has 14 amino acids. Per germline, CDR1 SNHLY and CDR2 FYNNEI. The V segment lost 7 bases and the J segment 4 bases; nucleotides outside the gene matches: 4. CDR3 amino acids: CASMGQGKYNEQFS. Here the CDR3 DNA reads TGTGCCAGCATGGGACAGGGGAAATACAATGAGCAGTTCTCC.

The CDR3 DNA is TGTGCCAGCAGTGAGGGACCTGGCACAGATACGCAGTATTTT. Translating gives CASSEGPGTDTQYF. The chain recombines TRBV25-1 with TRBJ2-3; D is possibly TRBD1 or TRBD2 (5 bases each). V lost 3 bases, J lost 1 base, and 8 bases lay in between. This CDR3 is 14 amino acids long. CDR1 and CDR2 (germline): MGHDK, SYGVNS. Using reference TRBV25-1 and TRBJ2-3 for the parts outside the CDR3, the full variable domain is EADIYQTPRYLVIGTGKKITLECSQTMGHDKMYWYQQDPGMELHLIHYSYGVNSTEKGDLSSESTVSRIRTEHFPLTLESARPSHTSQYLCASSEGPGTDTQYFGPGTRLTVL.

This clonotype was observed at least ten times. The chain carries TRBV12-3 or TRBV12-4 and TRBJ1-2; 9 nucleotides line up with TRBD1. The V segment lost 8 bases and the J segment 3 bases; nucleotides outside the gene matches: 7. The CDR3 length is 14 residues. Written as DNA, the CDR3 is TGTGCCAGCGGAACCTGGACAGGGGACTATGGCTACACCTTC. This translates into CASGTWTGDYGYTF.

The gene calls are TRBV5-1 and TRBJ1-1; weak D call: TRBD1 (5 bases). Deletions cut 1 base from V and 1 base from J, with 5 bases between. The CDR3 has 13 amino acids. Germline CDR1 SGHRS, CDR2 YFSETQ. CDR3 DNA: TGCGCCAGCAGCTTGAGGGGGAACACTGAAGCTTTCTTT. It encodes CASSLRGNTEAFF.

This clonotype was counted at least ten times. The chain joins TRBV27 to TRBJ1-2; possible D gene TRBD1, 5 bases. The CDR3 runs to 14 residues. V lost 4 bases, J lost 0 bases, and 9 bases lay in between. Germline V gene data show CDR1 as MNHEY and CDR2 as SMNVEV (reference sequence). CDR3 DNA sequence: TGTGCCAGCAGTTCCAGGGCCGCTAACTATGGCTACACCTTC. Its translation: CASSSRAANYGYTF.

V and J are TRBV4-2 and TRBJ2-7, with D perhaps matching TRBD1 (5 bases). The CDR3 runs to 15 residues. V dropped 10 bases and J dropped 5 bases, with 24 bases sitting between them. Germline values: CDR1 LGHNA, CDR2 YNFKEQ. Here the CDR3 reads CAIGPRVLSLDEQYF. CDR3 bases: TGTGCCATCGGCCCCAGGGTCCTCTCCCTTGACGAGCAGTACTTC.

The V and J genes are TRBV5-1 and TRBJ2-3; 10 bases are shared with TRBD2. CDR1 SGHRS and CDR2 YFSETQ come from the germline V gene. The CDR3 spans 15 residues. The trim removed 2 bases at V and 6 bases at J, leaving 6 bases unmatched. CDR3 coding DNA: TGCGCCAGCAGCTTCGGGGCGACTAGCGGGGATACGCAGTATTTT. It specifies CASSFGATSGDTQYF.

The chain couples TRBV7-2 to TRBJ1-2; D possibly corresponds to TRBD1 (5 bases). From germline, CDR1 is SGHTA and CDR2 FQGNSA. V was pared by 2 bases and J by 8 bases, with 12 bases between. The CDR3 has 13 residues. The CDR3 nucleotides are TGTGCCAGCAGCTTATCGGGGGGGAGCGGCTACACCTTC. Encoded protein: CASSLSGGSGYTF.

This clonotype was recorded many times. The chain couples TRBV6-5 to TRBJ1-5; tentative D call: TRBD1 (5 bases). The CDR3 is 14 residues long. Per the germline V gene, CDR1 is MNHEY and CDR2 is SVGAGI. The ends were cut back, 2 bases at V and 4 bases at J, with 9 bases in the middle. As DNA, the CDR3 is TGTGCCAGCAGTTACGGGGCAGATAATCAGCCCCAGCATTTT. As protein: CASSYGADNQPQHF.

This clonotype was picked up many times. The V gene is TRBV4-3, the J gene TRBJ2-2; 9 bases match TRBD2. Germline V lookup: CDR1 LGHNA, CDR2 YSLEER. With 4 bases clipped from V and 3 bases from J, the junction kept 3 bases outside the gene matches. This CDR3 contains 15 residues. CDR3 DNA sequence: TGCGCCAGCAGCCCCCAGCGGGGGGACACCGGGGAGCTGTTTTTT. The encoded protein is CASSPQRGDTGELFF.

This clonotype occurred many times. The CDR3 region has the DNA TGTGCCAGCAGTTTCGGAGGGAGCGGGGCCAACGTCCTGACTTTC. Protein: CASSFGGSGANVLTF. V is TRBV28 and J is TRBJ2-6, with TRBD2 as a possible D gene (6 bases). V lost 3 bases to trimming and J lost 4 bases, with 10 bases between them. CDR1 is MDHEN, CDR2 SYDVKM, per germline. The CDR3 is 15 amino acids.

The J gene is TRBJ2-3, the V gene TRBV5-4; D call uncertain. The germline gives CDR1 SGHNT, CDR2 YYREEE (reference sequence). Trimming removed 6 bases at V and 3 bases at J, with 14 bases between. The CDR3 is made up of 14 amino acids. CDR3 in amino acids: CASTFSIGTDTQYF. DNA of the CDR3: TGTGCCAGCACCTTTTCGATTGGGACAGATACGCAGTATTTT.

This clonotype was seen a handful of times. The V call is TRBV25-1, the J call TRBJ1-4; D gene unclear. V lost 1 base and J 5 bases, leaving 11 bases between the germline ends. Germline V gives CDR1 MGHDK, CDR2 SYGVNS. CDR3 size: 15 residues. CDR3 nucleotide sequence: TGTGCCAGCAGTGAATGGGAAGCGGAGAATGAAAAACTGTTTTTT. Translated: CASSEWEAENEKLFF.

This clonotype was observed at least ten times. The rearrangement joins TRBV7-2 to TRBJ2-1; no reliable D call. In germline, CDR1 is SGHTA, CDR2 FQGNSA. The V end was cut by 0 bases, the J end by 4 bases, with 4 bases between. This CDR3 region has 13 residues. CDR3: CASSLALYNEQFF. The CDR3, as DNA: TGTGCCAGCAGCTTAGCTCTGTACAATGAGCAGTTCTTC.

The chain joins TRBV9 to TRBJ2-3, with a possible D match to TRBD2 (7 bases). CDR1 and CDR2 from the germline V gene are SGDLS and YYNGEE. The CDR3 runs 18 residues. Trimming removed 0 bases at V and 0 bases at J, with 17 bases between. As DNA, the CDR3 is TGTGCCAGCAGCGTAGAAGCGGGCGGGGGCAGCAGCACAGATACGCAGTATTTT. Its translation: CASSVEAGGGSSTDTQYF. The variable domain in full, with the rest retrieved from reference TRBV9 and TRBJ2-3, is DSGVTQTPKHLITATGQRVTLRCSPRSGDLSVYWYQQSLDQGLQFLIQYYNGEERAKGNILERFSAQQFPDLHSELNLSSLELGDSALYFCASSVEAGGGSSTDTQYFGPGTRLTVL.

At least ten counts were recorded for this clonotype. The V call is TRBV12-3 or TRBV12-4, the J call TRBJ2-2; possibly TRBD1 for D (6 bases). The CDR3 runs 15 residues. Trimming left V 3 bases short and J 7 bases short, with 15 bases between. CDR3 loop: CASSLLRGIGGELFF. DNA for the CDR3: TGTGCCAGCAGTTTGCTCAGGGGTATTGGCGGGGAGCTGTTTTTT.

V usage is TRBV4-2 and J usage is TRBJ1-1; no definite D call. The germline V gene encodes CDR1 LGHNA and CDR2 YNFKEQ. CDR3 length: 15 amino acids. V shed 0 bases and J shed 3 bases, with 11 bases lying between them. The CDR3, as DNA: TGTGCCAGCAGCCAAGATCAGGAGGGCGACACTGAAGCTTTCTTT. It encodes CASSQDQEGDTEAFF.

In its sample, this clonotype was seen many times. The V gene is TRBV11-2, the J gene TRBJ2-5; D remains unclear. The CDR3 totals 12 residues. Looked up from germline, CDR1 is SGHAT and CDR2 is FQNNGV. The V and J ends lost 5 bases and 3 bases respectively, with 7 bases between them. The CDR3 DNA reads TGTGCCAGCAGCCCTAACGAAGAGACCCAGTACTTC. It encodes CASSPNEETQYF.

For this clonotype: This may be a read error, as it is one base from a much larger clone. This chain joins TRBV20-1 and TRBJ1-1, with TRBD1 matching over 10 bases. This CDR3 is built from 16 residues. Looked up from germline, CDR1 is DFQATT and CDR2 is SNEGSKA (reference sequence). CDR3 region: CSARAGGQGMNSEAFF. CDR3 nucleotides: TGCAGTGCTAGGGCTGGGGGACAGGGGATGAACTCTGAAGCTTTCTTT.

Many counts were recorded for this clonotype. The V gene is TRBV28, the J gene TRBJ2-7; D is unresolved. V shed 2 bases and J shed 4 bases, with 3 bases lying between them. This CDR3 contains 11 residues. Germline CDR1 reads MDHEN; CDR2 reads SYDVKM. The CDR3, as DNA: TGTGCCAGCAGTTTAGGGTACGAGCAGTACTTC. Amino acid sequence: CASSLGYEQYF.

This clonotype appeared many times. The chain is built from TRBV27 and TRBJ1-1; D is ambiguous. V was pared by 7 bases and J by 0 bases, with 9 bases between. This CDR3 has 13 amino acids. Germline CDR1 is MNHEY and CDR2 is SMNVEV (reference sequence). CDR3 sequence (DNA): TGTGCCAGCACTTCAGATTTGAACACTGAAGCTTTCTTT. Its protein is CASTSDLNTEAFF.

This clonotype was counted many times. The chain employs TRBV6-5 and TRBJ1-4; 11 nucleotides match TRBD1. V lost 5 bases, J lost 7 bases, and 3 bases stayed unmatched. The CDR3 has 14 residues. Germline lookup yields CDR1 MNHEY and CDR2 SVGAGI. As DNA, the CDR3 is TGTGCCAGCAGTCCCGGGACAGGGGGTGAAAAACTGTTTTTT. It yields the protein CASSPGTGGEKLFF.